This T cell receptor (beta chain) was identified during a study of blood T cell repertoires in COVID-19. Sequencing was performed with immunoSEQ multiplex PCR; in TCRdb, only in-frame clones are kept and a portion is missing. The table lists about 54,000 clones, over 80% of them singletons. This CDR3 comprises 15 residues. The ends were cut back, 3 bases at V and 1 base at J, with 11 bases in the middle. CDR1 and CDR2 (germline): SSHAT, FNYEAQ (reference sequence). The rearrangement links TRBV7-7 to TRBJ2-3, with D possibly TRBD2 on 6 matching bases. This TCR came from a human donor in a cohort sampled during active COVID-19. The sample taken for sequencing was peripheral blood. This chain's CDR3 is CASSFGAGGTDTQYF. CDR3 bases: TGTGCCAGCAGCTTTGGAGCGGGTGGCACAGATACGCAGTATTTT.